Presented here are 12 T cell receptor beta chains from one specimen sequenced in a study of blood T cell repertoires in COVID-19. Using immunoSEQ multiplex PCR, the repertoire was profiled, and TCRdb retains in-frame clones only, with some absent. The sample lists over 130,000 clones, around 85% occurring once. Sequenced sample: peripheral blood. These receptors were taken from a man in his 70s with acute or convalescent COVID-19.

V is TRBV7-2 and J is TRBJ2-7; 9 bases fit TRBD2. From germline, CDR1 is SGHTA and CDR2 FQGNSA. V lost 5 bases and J lost 2; bases outside the gene matches: 7. The CDR3 runs 15 residues. CDR3 in DNA: TGTGCCAGCAGCCTTAGCGGGAGCCCCACCTACGAGCAGTACTTC. This translates into CASSLSGSPTYEQYF. Based on the CDR3 plus reference TRBV7-2 and TRBJ2-7, the full variable domain is GAGVSQSPSNKVTEKGKDVELRCDPISGHTALYWYRQSLGQGLEFLIYFQGNSAPDKSGLPSDRFSAERTGGSVSTLTIQRTQQEDSAVYLCASSLSGSPTYEQYFGPGTRLTVT.

V gene TRBV7-9 combines with J gene TRBJ1-5, with D unclear. This CDR3 comprises 12 residues. Germline-derived CDR1 and CDR2 are SEHNR and FQNEAQ (reference sequence). Trimming stripped 1 base from V and 7 bases from J, with 5 bases between. CDR3 nucleotide sequence: TGTGCCAGCAGCTTAGACCGGCAGCCCCAGCATTTT. Protein: CASSLDRQPQHF. Supplemented by reference TRBV7-9 and TRBJ1-5, the full variable domain reads DTGVSQNPRHKITKRGQNVTFRCDPISEHNRLYWYRQTLGQGPEFLTYFQNEAQLEKSRLLSDRFSAERPKGSFSTLEIQRTEQGDSAMYLCASSLDRQPQHFGDGTRLSIL.

V is TRBV28 and J is TRBJ2-5; 7 bases match TRBD2. CDR3 length equals 13 residues. Germline V gene sequence: CDR1 MDHEN, CDR2 SYDVKM. Losses at the gene ends were 4 bases for V and 2 bases for J; bases not matched to a gene: 1. The CDR3 spells CASSSGGQETQYF. CDR3 bases: TGTGCCAGCAGTTCCGGGGGGCAAGAGACCCAGTACTTC. The variable domain in full, completed from reference TRBV28 and TRBJ2-5, reads DVKVTQSSRYLVKRTGEKVFLECVQDMDHENMFWYRQDPGLGLRLIYFSYDVKMKEKGDIPEGYSVSREKKERFSLILESASTNQTSMYLCASSSGGQETQYFGPGTRLLVL.

The gene calls are TRBV18 and TRBJ2-2; no clear D gene. Trimming pared 3 bases from V and 3 bases from J, leaving 5 bases between. Germline V lookup: CDR1 KGHSH, CDR2 LQKENI. The CDR3 contains 13 residues. Here the CDR3 DNA reads TGTGCCAGCTCACCCTCTGACACCGGGGAGCTGTTTTTT. This codes for CASSPSDTGELFF.

The CDR3 DNA sequence: TGTGCCAGCAGCCCATCCACAGGGGGCGGCTACACCTTC. This gives the protein CASSPSTGGGYTF. The chain recombines TRBV28 with TRBJ1-2; TRBD1 agrees at 9 bases. The V and J ends lost 6 bases and 8 bases, in that order; junction bases with no gene match: 7. Germline V CDR1 and CDR2: MDHEN, SYDVKM. The CDR3 covers 13 residues.

The CDR3 region is CASSLVEGTSGTGMQYF. In nucleotides, the CDR3 is TGCGCCAGCAGCTTGGTGGAGGGGACTAGCGGGACTGGTATGCAGTATTTT. J is TRBJ2-3 and V is TRBV5-1, with TRBD2 matching over 13 bases. The germline V gene encodes CDR1 SGHRS and CDR2 YFSETQ. The junction had 12 bases not matched to a gene; V was cut back by 0 bases and J by 11 bases. This CDR3 contains 17 residues.

The chain recombines TRBV4-2 with TRBJ2-5; a possible D gene is TRBD1 (7 bases). The germline gives CDR1 LGHNA, CDR2 YNFKEQ. This CDR3 is 16 amino acids long. Trimming cost V 0 bases and J 5 bases, with 16 bases left between them. The CDR3 loop reads CASSQDRGAGGETQYF. For the CDR3, the DNA is TGTGCCAGCAGCCAAGACCGGGGCGCAGGGGGGGAGACCCAGTACTTC.

A few counts support this clone. The chain employs TRBV5-1 and TRBJ1-2, with 10 nucleotides matching TRBD1. This CDR3 spans 15 amino acids. Germline V gives CDR1 SGHRS, CDR2 YFSETQ. Trimming cost V 4 bases and J 3 bases; bases outside gene matches: 6. The CDR3 sequence: CASSQGTGDYYGYTF. The CDR3 DNA follows: TGCGCCAGCAGCCAGGGGACAGGGGATTACTATGGCTACACCTTC.

The V gene is TRBV29-1, the J gene TRBJ2-7; 9 bases line up with TRBD2. Trimming cost V 3 bases and J 5 bases; bases outside gene matches: 8. Germline CDR1 is SQVTM and CDR2 is ANQGSEA. This CDR3 has 14 amino acids. This chain's CDR3 is CSVEISGSSNEQYF. In DNA form, the CDR3 reads TGCAGCGTTGAGATTAGCGGGAGTTCGAACGAGCAGTACTTC.

The rearrangement links TRBV7-8 to TRBJ2-7; 7 positions match TRBD1. With V trimmed by 5 bases and J by 6 bases, 13 bases remained unmatched. The germline V gene encodes CDR1 SGHVS and CDR2 FQNEAQ. The CDR3 length is 15 residues. CDR3 DNA sequence: TGTGCCAGCAGCGGGAGACAGGGACCGAGGGGCGAGCAGTACTTC. It codes for CASSGRQGPRGEQYF.

The chain links TRBV6-6 to TRBJ1-1; 12 bases map to TRBD1. CDR3 length: 16 residues. Per the germline V gene, CDR1 is MNHNY and CDR2 is SVGAGI (reference sequence). Trimming cost V 7 bases and J 7 bases; bases outside gene matches: 13. CDR3 amino acids: CASMRGTGGLADEAFF. CDR3 bases: TGTGCCAGCATGAGGGGGACAGGGGGCCTGGCGGATGAAGCTTTCTTT.

The chain has TRBV4-2 and TRBJ2-7; 8 nucleotides agree with TRBD2. CDR1 is LGHNA and CDR2 is YNFKEQ in the germline V gene. V dropped 3 bases and J dropped 4; count of bases not matched to a gene: 11. This CDR3 spans 16 amino acids. This CDR3 is CASSHIKTGGGYEQYF. CDR3 coding DNA: TGTGCCAGCAGCCATATTAAGACGGGAGGGGGGTACGAGCAGTACTTC.